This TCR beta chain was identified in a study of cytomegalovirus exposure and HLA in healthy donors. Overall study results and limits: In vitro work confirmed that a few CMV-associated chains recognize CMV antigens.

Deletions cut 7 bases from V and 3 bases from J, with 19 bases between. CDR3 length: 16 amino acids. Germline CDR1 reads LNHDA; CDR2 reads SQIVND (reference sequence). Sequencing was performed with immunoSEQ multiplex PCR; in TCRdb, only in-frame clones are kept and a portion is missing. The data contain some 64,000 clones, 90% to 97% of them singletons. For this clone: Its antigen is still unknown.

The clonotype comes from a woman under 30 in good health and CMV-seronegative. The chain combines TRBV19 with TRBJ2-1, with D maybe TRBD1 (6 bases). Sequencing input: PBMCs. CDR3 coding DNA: TGTGCCAGTATGGGGGCCCGGGCTTTTGGCTACAATGAGCAGTTCTTC. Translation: CASMGARAFGYNEQFF.